The rows below give T cell receptor beta chains drawn from one sample of a study of T-cell memory formation after mild COVID-19. Via MiXCR, TCRdb re-called the 5' RACE reads, giving one row per CDR3 protein. The sample yields about 470,000 distinct CDR3 sequences, around 25% seen once. The sample comprised PBMCs or a T cell subset sorted from them (not recorded which). The receptors were gathered from an adult woman who had mild COVID-19 (a few samples of this study predate the infection). Cell type and time point are not known. Both conserved end residues are part of each CDR3. The D gene is left open where the match is weak. Expanded clones get a size class; other rows say once, few or many, or leave the size out.

-	12	-	TRBV11-2	TRBJ1-3	TGTGCCAGCAGCGCACAGGGAAACACCATATATTTT	CASSAQGNTIYF
-	13	TRBD1	TRBV24-1	TRBJ1-1	TGTGCCACCAGGGGACAGCTGAACACTGAAGCTTTCTTT	CATRGQLNTEAFF
few	15	-	TRBV18	TRBJ2-7	TGTGCCAGCTCACCACGTCCGGGGGCGACGGATGAGCAGTACTTC	CASSPRPGATDEQYF
-	15	TRBD2	TRBV15	TRBJ2-5	TGTGCCACCAGCAGAGAACGGGAGGGCCGGGAGACCCAGTACTTC	CATSREREGRETQYF
once	16	-	TRBV14	TRBJ2-6	TGTGCCAGCAGCCCCCCGAGGGGCTCCGGGGCCAACGTCCTGACTTTC	CASSPPRGSGANVLTF
few	18	-	TRBV12-3/TRBV12-4	TRBJ1-2	TGTGCCAGCAGTCCCGGGCTGCGGGGAGAGGAGGGTTACTATGGCTACACCTTC	CASSPGLRGEEGYYGYTF
-	16	-	TRBV7-6	TRBJ2-3	TGTGCCAGCAGCTTAGGGCAGGGGGGACGCACAGATACGCAGTATTTT	CASSLGQGGRTDTQYF
many	14	-	TRBV5-1	TRBJ2-1	TGCGCCAGCAGCTTGTATCCGGGGGCCAATGAGCAGTTCTTC	CASSLYPGANEQFF
few	15	-	TRBV12-3/TRBV12-4	TRBJ2-1	TGTGCCAGCAGTTTATACACCCCCTCCTACAATGAGCAGTTCTTC	CASSLYTPSYNEQFF
few	11	-	TRBV24-1	TRBJ2-1	TGTGCCACCAGTGGAGAGGATGAGCAGTTCTTC	CATSGEDEQFF
-	13	-	TRBV20-1	TRBJ1-1	TGCAGTGCTAGGAAGCAAGGGAGCACTGAAGCTTTCTTT	CSARKQGSTEAFF
-	13	-	TRBV7-3	TRBJ2-1	TGTGCCAGCAGCCCTATTGGGGGCAATGAGCAGTTCTTC	CASSPIGGNEQFF
-	16	-	TRBV5-1	TRBJ1-1	TGCGCCAGCAGCTCCCGTCGGGACGGCTTGAACACTGAAGCTTTCTTT	CASSSRRDGLNTEAFF
many	14	-	TRBV19	TRBJ2-5	TGTGCCAGTAGTATCAGCCTTCCGGGGGAGACCCAGTACTTC	CASSISLPGETQYF
-	12	-	TRBV7-9	TRBJ2-7	TGTGCCAGCAGCTTAGTAGCGTGGGAGCAGTACTTC	CASSLVAWEQYF
-	17	TRBD2	TRBV12-3/TRBV12-4	TRBJ2-3	TGTGCCAGCGGACGCAGGACTGCGGGGGGTCGCACAGATACGCAGTATTTT	CASGRRTAGGRTDTQYF
-	15	-	TRBV5-1	TRBJ1-3	TGCGCCAGCAGCGAGGGTGGAGGCTCTGGAAACACCATATATTTT	CASSEGGGSGNTIYF
-	15	-	TRBV20-1	TRBJ2-2	TGCAGTGCTAGAAAGCCTGGACTCTTCACCGGGGAGCTGTTTTTT	CSARKPGLFTGELFF